The present TCR beta chain was sequenced within a study of CD8 T cells in ankylosing spondylitis. Each CDR3 protein gets one entry after TCRdb re-called the 5' RACE reads with MiXCR. The sample holds 230,000 or so distinct CDR3 sequences, 20% to 30% seen once. This clonotype was observed at least ten times. The specimen sequenced was blood, either unsorted or a sorted T cell fraction (not recorded which). The source of this sequence is a male donor with ankylosing spondylitis or in good health (not recorded which).

The CDR3 DNA sequence: TGTGCCAGCAGCATCCTCTATGGCTACACCTTC. This translates into CASSILYGYTF. The chain couples TRBV12-3 or TRBV12-4 to TRBJ1-2; D is ambiguous. The CDR3 covers 11 residues. V lost 6 bases and J lost 4, with 6 bases in between.